Listed below are T cell receptor beta chains from one sample, sequenced in a study of OX40 agonist ivuxolimab in advanced cancers. Using immunoSEQ multiplex PCR, the repertoire was profiled, and TCRdb retains in-frame clones only, with some absent. The data contain tens of thousands of clones, 87% of them seen just once; the ten biggest clones take up about 1.3%. Source: CD4+ or CD8+ T cells sorted from blood, taken in a trial of the OX40 agonist ivuxolimab. These TCRs come from an adult with an advanced solid tumor such as melanoma, head and neck, liver or kidney cancer. The CDR3 runs from the conserved cysteine through the conserved F or W. Each record gives: J gene, D gene, V gene, clone size, CDR3 DNA, CDR3 protein. The D gene is left open where the match is weak. Expanded clones get a size class; other rows say once, few or many, or leave the size out.

TRBJ1-1 TRBD1 TRBV4-1 . TGCGCCAGCAGCTCGCAGTCCCCGGGACAGGGTAACACTGAAGCTTTCTTT CASSSQSPGQGNTEAFF
TRBJ1-5 . TRBV28 . TGTGCCAGCAGTTCTGCGGGGGGTGGCAATCAGCCCCAGCATTTT CASSSAGGGNQPQHF
TRBJ1-2 . TRBV28 . TGTGCCAGCTCAGGACTCTATGGCTACACCTTC CASSGLYGYTF
TRBJ1-4 . TRBV15 . TGTGCCACCAGCAGAGACACCGGTAGTGAAAAACTGTTTTTT CATSRDTGSEKLFF
TRBJ2-7 TRBD1 TRBV27 . TGTGCCAGCCGACAGGGGGTTCTCGTGTACTTC CASRQGVLVYF
TRBJ1-1 . TRBV11-2 . TGTGCCAGCAGCTTAGAGGTGGGGGCTGAAGCTTTCTTT CASSLEVGAEAFF
TRBJ1-1 . TRBV9 . TGTGCCAGCAGCGTGACACCGAACACTGAAGCTTTCTTT CASSVTPNTEAFF
TRBJ1-1 . TRBV2 . TGTGCCAGCAGTGACTGGGGTATGACTGAAGCTTTCTTT CASSDWGMTEAFF
TRBJ1-2 . TRBV6-5 . TGTGCCAGCAGTTACTCTAGGGGGTCGCCAATCCATGGCTACACCTTC CASSYSRGSPIHGYTF
TRBJ2-3 TRBD2 TRBV30 once TGTGCCCGGGCCCCGGGGGGGGATACGCAGTATTTT CARAPGGDTQYF
TRBJ1-2 . TRBV5-1 . TGCGCCAGCAGCCTCAACGTAGGGGCTAACTATGGCTACACCTTC CASSLNVGANYGYTF
TRBJ2-5 TRBD2 TRBV27 . TGTGCCAGCAGTTTGGGTAGCGGGGGGAGGTCAGAGACCCAGTACTTC CASSLGSGGRSETQYF
TRBJ1-1 . TRBV6-6 . TGTGCCAGCAGCTCCGAGGGAGCTTTCTTT CASSSEGAFF
TRBJ2-2 . TRBV11-2 . TGTGCCAGCAGCCCATCCCAAGGGGGTTCGGGCGCCGGGGAGCTGTTTTTT CASSPSQGGSGAGELFF
TRBJ2-7 . TRBV6-1 . TGTGCCACCACACTCGGGACAGCGGGCTACGAGCAGTACTTC CATTLGTAGYEQYF
TRBJ2-1 TRBD2 TRBV7-9 . TGTGCCAGCAGCTTAGGGACTAGCGGCAATGAGCAGTTCTTC CASSLGTSGNEQFF
TRBJ1-1 . TRBV30 . TGTGCCTGGAGTGCCGAAATTGGAACTGAAGCTTTCTTT CAWSAEIGTEAFF
TRBJ2-2 . TRBV19 . TGTGCCAGCGAACAGGGCCGGAACACCGGGGAGCTGTTTTTT CASEQGRNTGELFF
TRBJ1-5 . TRBV14 once TGTGCCAGCAGCCAAGATAGCAATCAGCCCCAGCATTTT CASSQDSNQPQHF
TRBJ1-2 . TRBV5-5 . TGTGCCAGCAGCTTGGGACAGGTCGGGGTGGACTACACCTTC CASSLGQVGVDYTF
TRBJ2-1 TRBD2 TRBV5-1 . TGCGCCAGCAGCTTGGCCCCCGGCACTAGCGGGACGTTAGGATACAATGAGCAGTTCTTC CASSLAPGTSGTLGYNEQFF
TRBJ1-4 . TRBV2 . TGTGCCAGTACTCGGGACAAAAGGGAAAAACTGTTTTTT CASTRDKREKLFF
TRBJ1-5 . TRBV6-6 once TGTGCCAGCAGGGGTCCAGTAGGGTCGGGCCAGCCCCAGCATTTT CASRGPVGSGQPQHF
TRBJ2-5 . TRBV7-2 . TGTGCCAGCAGCTATAAAGTTACCAACCAGCAGTACTTC CASSYKVTNQQYF
TRBJ2-3 TRBD2 TRBV19 . TGTGCCAGTAGTATGAACTTTGGACTAGCGGGAGGAATAGATACGCAGTATTTT CASSMNFGLAGGIDTQYF
TRBJ1-5 TRBD1 TRBV27 . TGTGCCAGCAGACCTACAGGGGCCTATAGCAATCAGCCCCAGCATTTT CASRPTGAYSNQPQHF
TRBJ1-1 . TRBV5-4 . TGTGCCAGCAGCTTGTTGTCTAACACTGAAGCTTTCTTT CASSLLSNTEAFF
TRBJ1-1 TRBD1 TRBV28 . TGTGCCAGCATTAAACAGGGGGCAAGCACTGAAGCTTTCTTT CASIKQGASTEAFF
TRBJ1-4 . TRBV2 . TGTGCCAGCAGTGGCGGTGGAACTAATGAAAAACTGTTTTTT CASSGGGTNEKLFF
TRBJ2-7 . TRBV11-2 . TGTGCCAGCAGCCAAGGCCCTTACGAGCAGTACTTC CASSQGPYEQYF
TRBJ2-5 . TRBV9 . TGTGCCAGCAGCACGCGTGAGGGGAGACAAGAGACCCAGTACTTC CASSTREGRQETQYF
TRBJ2-3 . TRBV18 . TGTGCCAGCTCACCCCCGAGCACAGATACGCAGTATTTT CASSPPSTDTQYF
TRBJ1-1 TRBD1 TRBV7-9 . TGTGCCAGCAGCCGTACAGGGGGAGGCACTGAAGCTTTCTTT CASSRTGGGTEAFF
TRBJ2-5 TRBD2 TRBV28 . TGTGCCAGCATTACTAGCGGGGGGGCTAAGACCCAGTACTTC CASITSGGAKTQYF
TRBJ2-1 TRBD1 TRBV28 . TGTGCCAGCAGGTCGGACAGGGGGCAAGGTGAGCAGTTCTTC CASRSDRGQGEQFF
TRBJ2-1 TRBD2 TRBV7-3 . TGTGCCAGCAGCCCTAGCGGGGGGAAAATGGATGAGCAGTTCTTC CASSPSGGKMDEQFF
TRBJ1-1 . TRBV28 once TGCAGCACGGGTAGTGTGATGAACACTGAAGCTTTCTTT CSTGSVMNTEAFF
TRBJ2-1 . TRBV30 . TGTGCCTGGAGTGGGTCTTACAATGAGCAGTTCTTC CAWSGSYNEQFF
TRBJ1-2 . TRBV30 . TGTGCCTTGGGGGCGGGGGTTAACTATGGCTACACCTTC CALGAGVNYGYTF
TRBJ2-1 TRBD2 TRBV9 . TGTGCCAGCACCCTAAGCGGGGGTCCCTCCCCTGAGCAGTTCTTC CASTLSGGPSPEQFF
TRBJ1-4 . TRBV6-5 . TGTGCCAGCACCCCCAACTTCAAAGGGGAAAAACTGTTTTTT CASTPNFKGEKLFF
TRBJ1-1 TRBD1 TRBV29-1 . TGCAGCGTTGTAAGTGGACAGGGGAACACTGAAGCTTTCTTT CSVVSGQGNTEAFF
TRBJ2-6 . TRBV27 . TGTGCCAGCAGTTTATCGGGTCTTCTAGGGGCCAACGTCCTGACTTTC CASSLSGLLGANVLTF
TRBJ2-1 . TRBV11-3 . TGTGCCAGCAGCTCGGGCCATTTGGGGAATGAGCAGTTCTTC CASSSGHLGNEQFF
TRBJ2-7 TRBD2 TRBV7-9 . TGTGCCAGCAGCTCTTATGTGAGGGTAGCGGGAGAGTCCTACGAGCAGTACTTC CASSSYVRVAGESYEQYF
TRBJ2-3 . TRBV9 . TGTGCCAGCAGCGTAGTTCCCGGCAGGGCCGCAGATACGCAGTATTTT CASSVVPGRAADTQYF
TRBJ2-2 TRBD1 TRBV11-2 . TGTGCCATGGCATGGGGGACAGGAGGCGCCGGGGAGCTGTTTTTT CAMAWGTGGAGELFF
TRBJ2-6 . TRBV28 . TGTGCCAGCAGTCCCACAGGAGCAGGGGCCAACGTCCTGACTTTC CASSPTGAGANVLTF
TRBJ2-2 . TRBV6-4 once TGTGCCAGCAGTGACTCAGGAAACACCGGGGAGCTGTTTTTT CASSDSGNTGELFF
TRBJ2-1 TRBD2 TRBV30 . TGTGCCTGGACCCTACTAGCGGGGGGTGACAATGAGCAGTTCTTC CAWTLLAGGDNEQFF
TRBJ1-1 . TRBV27 . TGTGCCAGCAGTACCTCCCTGGAGCGCACTGAAGCTTTCTTT CASSTSLERTEAFF
TRBJ2-4 TRBD1 TRBV5-5 . TGTGCCAGCAGCTTGGAGGCGACAGGGACAAGCAACATTCAGTACTTC CASSLEATGTSNIQYF
TRBJ1-2 TRBD1 TRBV6-1 . TGTGCCAGCAGACTACAGGGGGCAGGCTATGGCTACACCTTC CASRLQGAGYGYTF
TRBJ1-1 TRBD1 TRBV27 . TGTGCCAGCAGTTTATCGTGGACAGGGACGAACACTGAAGCTTTCTTT CASSLSWTGTNTEAFF
TRBJ2-1 . TRBV29-1 . TGCAGCGGCCGGGACTTTATTCACAATGAGCAGTTCTTC CSGRDFIHNEQFF
TRBJ2-3 . TRBV7-5 . TGTGCCAGAAGCTTAAGCACAGATACGCAGTATTTT CARSLSTDTQYF
TRBJ2-7 . TRBV4-1 . TGCGCCAGCAGCCAAGCCACAAACTCGCTCTCCTACGAGCAGTACTTC CASSQATNSLSYEQYF